Below are 13 T cell receptor beta chains sequenced from a single sample in a study of shared clonotypes between healthy human individuals. Produced via immunoSEQ multiplex PCR; TCRdb's table is partial and in-frame only. The data hold 2 million or so clones, with around 96% observed a single time. The naive CD8 fraction comprised CD45RO-negative cells positively selected for CCR7 and excluded terminally differentiated effector memory CD45RA+ cells. The sequencing input was naive CD8+ T cells sorted from blood. The receptor set was obtained from a man younger than 35 in good health.

V usage is TRBV4-1 and J usage is TRBJ1-1, with TRBD1 as a possible D gene (5 bases). The CDR3 extends over 15 amino acids. Looked up from germline, CDR1 is MGHRA and CDR2 is YSYEKL. The germline V and J ends were trimmed by 8 bases and 2 bases, with 18 bases remaining between them. CDR3 residues: CASVPPGGINTEAFF. As DNA, the CDR3 is TGCGCCAGCGTACCCCCCGGGGGAATAAACACTGAAGCTTTCTTT.

The CDR3 protein is CASSFPLAGAIYEQYF. The CDR3 DNA is TGTGCCAGCAGCTTTCCGTTAGCGGGGGCCATCTACGAGCAGTACTTC. The chain carries TRBV11-2 and TRBJ2-7; the match to TRBD2 covers 9 bases. J was trimmed by 3 bases and V by 3 bases; bases with no gene match: 9. The germline V gene has CDR1 SGHAT and CDR2 FQNNGV. The CDR3 has 16 residues.

This clone showed up just once. The chain uses TRBV10-3 and TRBJ2-7; tentative D call: TRBD1 (6 bases). Germline V gives CDR1 ENHRY, CDR2 SYGVKD. Trimming removed 11 bases from V and 4 bases from J, with 15 bases in between. The CDR3 has 12 amino acids. The CDR3 nucleotides read TGTGCCTACCGGACAGAACTTTACGAGCAGTACTTC. It translates to CAYRTELYEQYF.

CDR3 nucleotides: TGTGCCAGCAGCATCCCCCGGACACCTAACGAGCAGTACTTC. Translated: CASSIPRTPNEQYF. This chain links TRBV11-2 with TRBJ2-7, with a weak D call TRBD1 (5 bases). This CDR3 comprises 14 residues. Germline V gene lookup returns CDR1 SGHAT and CDR2 FQNNGV. Deletions cut 5 bases from V and 5 bases from J, with 16 bases between.

Notes on this clone: One junction end disagrees with the germline gene, perhaps due to a read error. The chain links TRBV4-1 to TRBJ1-1, with D possibly TRBD1 on 6 matching bases. CDR1 MGHRA and CDR2 YSYEKL come from the germline V gene. This CDR3 comprises 13 residues. The CDR3 protein is CAGSHPDRPEAFF. As DNA, the CDR3 is TGCGCCGGCAGCCACCCAGACAGGCCAGAAGCTTTCTTT.

CDR3 DNA: TGTGCCAGCTGGGGGGGCAGCGACGATGACTCTGGAAACACCATATATTTT. Protein: CASWGGSDDDSGNTIYF. The chain carries TRBV2 and TRBJ1-3, with D tentatively TRBD1 (6 bases). This CDR3 comprises 17 residues. With 8 bases removed from V and 0 bases from J, the gap between germline ends came to 20 bases. Germline values: CDR1 SNHLY, CDR2 FYNNEI.

The table lists this clone with a few counts. The CDR3 sequence is CASSPTGQPAFF. CDR3 nucleotide sequence: TGTGCCAGCAGCCCCACGGGGCAGCCTGCTTTCTTT. The chain joins TRBV6-1 to TRBJ1-1; the D gene is possibly TRBD1 (5 bases). Trimming left V 6 bases short and J 11 bases short, with 16 bases between. The CDR3 sequence is 12 residues long. CDR1 and CDR2 from the germline V gene are MNHNS and SASEGT.

In DNA, the CDR3 is TGTGCCACCCTAGATTACCAATCGCAGGAAAAACTGTTTTTT. Its translation: CATLDYQSQEKLFF. The chain joins TRBV28 to TRBJ1-4; unclear D gene. Germline V gene lookup returns CDR1 MDHEN and CDR2 SYDVKM. This CDR3 spans 14 amino acids. The ends were cut back, 10 bases at V and 8 bases at J, with 20 bases in the middle.

The J gene is TRBJ2-5, the V gene TRBV4-1, with D perhaps TRBD1 or TRBD2 (5 bases each). The germline V gene encodes CDR1 MGHRA and CDR2 YSYEKL. The CDR3 sequence is 14 residues long. With 4 bases removed from V and 4 bases from J, the gap between germline ends came to 13 bases. The CDR3 nucleotides read TGCGCCAGCAGCCCGGGGCCAAGAGGAGAGACCCAGTACTTC. This codes for CASSPGPRGETQYF.

The V and J genes are TRBV5-1 and TRBJ2-2; 8 bases line up with TRBD1. This CDR3 comprises 17 residues. The V segment lost 4 bases and the J segment 1 base; nucleotides outside the gene matches: 9. Per the germline V gene, CDR1 is SGHRS and CDR2 is YFSETQ. The CDR3, as DNA: TGCGCCAGCAGCCCGACCGACAGGGGACAGAACACCGGGGAGCTGTTTTTT. Amino acids: CASSPTDRGQNTGELFF.

CDR3 sequence: CASSYSTGHLFTEAFF. DNA of the CDR3: TGTGCCAGCAGTTACTCGACGGGACACCTATTCACTGAAGCTTTCTTT. The chain combines TRBV6-5 with TRBJ1-1, with TRBD1 as a possible D gene (6 bases). Germline V gene lookup returns CDR1 MNHEY and CDR2 SVGAGI. CDR3 size: 16 residues. The germline V and J ends were trimmed by 0 bases and 4 bases, with 15 bases remaining between them.

Of note for this clone: This CDR3 is also generated by other DNA sequences in the sample. The V call is TRBV7-9, the J call TRBJ1-4; possibly TRBD1 for D (5 bases). The CDR3 loop spans 15 amino acids. CDR1 and CDR2 from the germline V gene are SEHNR and FQNEAQ (reference sequence). V was trimmed by 2 bases and J by 0 bases, leaving 7 bases between them. CDR3 nucleotide sequence: TGTGCCAGCAGCTTACGGGACGCAACTAATGAAAAACTGTTTTTT. It is translated as CASSLRDATNEKLFF.

V is TRBV19 and J is TRBJ1-1; D is unclear. V lost 2 bases and J lost 0, with 13 bases in between. Germline assignment: CDR1 LNHDA and CDR2 SQIVND (reference sequence). This CDR3 has 16 residues. The CDR3 spells CASSIQIRMMNTEAFF. In DNA form, the CDR3 reads TGTGCCAGTAGTATACAGATTCGAATGATGAACACTGAAGCTTTCTTT.